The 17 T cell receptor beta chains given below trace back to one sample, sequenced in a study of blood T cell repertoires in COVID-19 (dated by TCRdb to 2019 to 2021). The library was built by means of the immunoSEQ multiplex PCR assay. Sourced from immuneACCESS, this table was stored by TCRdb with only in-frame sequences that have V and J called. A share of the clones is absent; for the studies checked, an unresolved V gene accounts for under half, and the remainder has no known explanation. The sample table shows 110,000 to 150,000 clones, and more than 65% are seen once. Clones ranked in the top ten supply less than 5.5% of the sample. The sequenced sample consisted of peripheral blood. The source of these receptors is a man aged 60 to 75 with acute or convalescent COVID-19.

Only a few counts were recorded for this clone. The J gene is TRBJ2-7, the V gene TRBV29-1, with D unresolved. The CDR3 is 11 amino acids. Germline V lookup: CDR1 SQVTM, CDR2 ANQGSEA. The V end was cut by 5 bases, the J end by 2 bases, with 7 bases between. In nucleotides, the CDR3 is TGCAGCGTTAAGCTAACCTACGAGCAGTACTTC. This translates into CSVKLTYEQYF.

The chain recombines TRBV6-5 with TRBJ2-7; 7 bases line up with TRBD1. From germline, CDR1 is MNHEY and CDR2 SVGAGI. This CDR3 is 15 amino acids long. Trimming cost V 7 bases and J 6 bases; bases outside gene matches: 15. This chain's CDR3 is CASNLPRTGTGEQYF. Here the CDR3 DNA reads TGTGCCAGCAACCTTCCCAGGACAGGTACGGGCGAGCAGTACTTC.

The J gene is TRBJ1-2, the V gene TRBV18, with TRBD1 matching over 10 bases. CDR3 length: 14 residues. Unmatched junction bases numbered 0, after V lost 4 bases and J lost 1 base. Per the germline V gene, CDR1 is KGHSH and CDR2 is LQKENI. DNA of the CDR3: TGTGCCAGCTCACGGACAGGGGGTAACTATGGCTACACCTTC. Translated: CASSRTGGNYGYTF.

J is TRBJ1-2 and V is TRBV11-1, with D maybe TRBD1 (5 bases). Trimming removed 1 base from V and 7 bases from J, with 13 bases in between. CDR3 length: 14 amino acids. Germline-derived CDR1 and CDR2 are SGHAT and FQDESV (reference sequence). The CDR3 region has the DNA TGTGCCAGCAGCTTAGGGGGCCTCGCCAGTGGCTACACCTTC. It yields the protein CASSLGGLASGYTF.

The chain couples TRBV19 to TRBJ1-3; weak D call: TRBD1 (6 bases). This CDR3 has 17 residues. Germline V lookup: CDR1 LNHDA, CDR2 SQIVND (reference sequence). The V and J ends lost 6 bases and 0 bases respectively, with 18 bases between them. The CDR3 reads CASRTPIGTYSGNTIYF. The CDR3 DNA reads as TGTGCCAGTAGAACCCCTATCGGGACATACTCTGGAAACACCATATATTTT.

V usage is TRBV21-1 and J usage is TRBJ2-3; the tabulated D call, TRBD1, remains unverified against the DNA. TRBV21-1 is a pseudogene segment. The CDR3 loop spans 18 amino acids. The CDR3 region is CASSPEDRGPLSTDTQYF. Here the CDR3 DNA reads TGTGCCAGCAGCCCCGAGGACAGGGGCCCACTTAGCACAGATACGCAGTATTTT.

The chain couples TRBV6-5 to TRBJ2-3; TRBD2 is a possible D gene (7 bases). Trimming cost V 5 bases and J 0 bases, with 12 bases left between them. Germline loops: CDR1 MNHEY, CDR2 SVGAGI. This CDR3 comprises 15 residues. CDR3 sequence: CASSNRGGSTDTQYF. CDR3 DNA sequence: TGTGCCAGCAGTAATAGGGGGGGTAGCACAGATACGCAGTATTTT.

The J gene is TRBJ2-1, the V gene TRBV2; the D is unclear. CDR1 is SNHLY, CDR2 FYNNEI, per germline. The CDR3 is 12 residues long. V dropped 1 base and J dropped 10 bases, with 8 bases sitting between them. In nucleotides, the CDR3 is TGTGCCAGCAGTGAAGTGATCTACGAGCAGTTCTTC. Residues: CASSEVIYEQFF.

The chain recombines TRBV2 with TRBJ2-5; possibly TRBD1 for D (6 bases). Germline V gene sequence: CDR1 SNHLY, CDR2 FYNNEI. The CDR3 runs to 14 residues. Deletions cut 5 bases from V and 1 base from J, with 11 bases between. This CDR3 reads CASSTDRRQETQYF. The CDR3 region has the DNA TGTGCCAGCAGTACGGACAGACGCCAAGAGACCCAGTACTTC.

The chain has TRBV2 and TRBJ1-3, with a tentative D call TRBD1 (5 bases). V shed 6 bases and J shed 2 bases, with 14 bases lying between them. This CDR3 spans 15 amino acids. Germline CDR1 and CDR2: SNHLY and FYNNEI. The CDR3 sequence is CASSRGGYTGNTIYF. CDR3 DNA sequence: TGTGCCAGCAGCCGGGGGGGATATACTGGAAACACCATATATTTT. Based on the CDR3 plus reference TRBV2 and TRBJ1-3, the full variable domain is EPEVTQTPSHQVTQMGQEVILRCVPISNHLYFYWYRQILGQKVEFLVSFYNNEISEKSEIFDDQFSVERPDGSNFTLKIRSTKLEDSAMYFCASSRGGYTGNTIYFGEGSWLTVV.

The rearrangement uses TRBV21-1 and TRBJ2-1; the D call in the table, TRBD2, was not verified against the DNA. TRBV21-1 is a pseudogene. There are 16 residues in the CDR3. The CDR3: CASSNPALVLYNEQFF. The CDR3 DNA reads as TGTGCCAGCAGCAACCCCGCGCTAGTTCTATACAATGAGCAGTTCTTC.

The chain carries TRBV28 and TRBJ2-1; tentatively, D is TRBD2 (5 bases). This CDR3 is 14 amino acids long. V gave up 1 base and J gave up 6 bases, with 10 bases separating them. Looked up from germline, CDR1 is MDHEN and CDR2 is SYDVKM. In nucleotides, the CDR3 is TGTGCCAGCAGTTTATCGGTGGGAGTCAATGAGCAGTTCTTC. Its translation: CASSLSVGVNEQFF. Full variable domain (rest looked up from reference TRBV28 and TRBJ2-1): DVKVTQSSRYLVKRTGEKVFLECVQDMDHENMFWYRQDPGLGLRLIYFSYDVKMKEKGDIPEGYSVSREKKERFSLILESASTNQTSMYLCASSLSVGVNEQFFGPGTRLTVL.

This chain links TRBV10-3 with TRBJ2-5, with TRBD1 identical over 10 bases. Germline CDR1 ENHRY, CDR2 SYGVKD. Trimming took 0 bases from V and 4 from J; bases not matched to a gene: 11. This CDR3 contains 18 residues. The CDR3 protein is CAISESMYGQGVGETQYF. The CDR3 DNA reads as TGTGCCATCAGTGAGTCGATGTATGGACAGGGGGTGGGAGAGACCCAGTACTTC.

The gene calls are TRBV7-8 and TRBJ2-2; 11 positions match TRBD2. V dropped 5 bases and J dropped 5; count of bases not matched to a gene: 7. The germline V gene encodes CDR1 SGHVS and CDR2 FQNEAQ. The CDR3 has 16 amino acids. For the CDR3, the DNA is TGTGCCAGCAGCACTAGCGGGAGAAGTAGAACCGGGGAGCTGTTTTTT. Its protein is CASSTSGRSRTGELFF.

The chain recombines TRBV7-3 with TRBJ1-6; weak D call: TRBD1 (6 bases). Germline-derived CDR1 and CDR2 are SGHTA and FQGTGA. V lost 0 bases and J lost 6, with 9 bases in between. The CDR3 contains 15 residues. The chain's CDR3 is CASSLTGGSNSPLHF. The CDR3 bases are TGTGCCAGCAGCTTAACAGGGGGAAGTAATTCACCCCTCCACTTT.

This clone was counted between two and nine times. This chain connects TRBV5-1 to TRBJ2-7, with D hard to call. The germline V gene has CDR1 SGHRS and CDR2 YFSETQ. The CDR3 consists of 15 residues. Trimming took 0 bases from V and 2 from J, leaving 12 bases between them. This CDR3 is CASSLAETSTYEQYF. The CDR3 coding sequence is TGCGCCAGCAGCTTGGCCGAGACTTCCACCTACGAGCAGTACTTC.

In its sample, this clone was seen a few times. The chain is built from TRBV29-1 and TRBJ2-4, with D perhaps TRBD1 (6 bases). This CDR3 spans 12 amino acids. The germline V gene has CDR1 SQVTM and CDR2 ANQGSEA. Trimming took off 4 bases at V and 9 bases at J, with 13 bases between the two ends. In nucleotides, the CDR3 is TGCAGCGTTGGAGCAGGGGTTACCATTCAGTACTTC. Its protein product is CSVGAGVTIQYF.